The sequence of this T cell receptor (beta chain) was determined in a study of shared clonotypes between healthy human individuals (dated by TCRdb to the early 2020s). The study in broad terms: The cohort comprised two women and a few men aged 18 to 49 years. Blood TCR repertoires of roughly 5 healthy adults were deeply sequenced to estimate repertoire size and the extent of clonotype sharing between individuals. To increase sequencing depth and limit assay-specific biases, TCR repertoire library preparation and sequencing were carried out by different laboratories using diverse techniques. For each donor, CD4 naive and CD4 memory were each run on three plates, CD8 naive on two plates, and CD8 memory on one plate. Leukapheresis yielded between about 0.94 and 8.9 billion PBMCs per donor.

Using the deep immunoSEQ assay, multiplex PCR amplified TCR CDR3 regions from genomic DNA. For each cell subset, the extracted genomic DNA was distributed evenly across all wells of several immunoSEQ 96-well plates, and each plate served as one replicate. For sorted subsets, roughly 200 ng of genomic DNA, equivalent to 25,000 to 35,000 T cell genomes, went into each replicate PCR. The purified libraries were quantified using a Qubit 3.0 fluorometer, sized with a Bioanalyzer 2100, and then quantified again using the KAPA Library Quantification kit. A separate single-read 150-cycle Illumina NextSeq 550 flow cell was used to sequence each immunoSEQ 96-well plate. In the authors' own workflow: Because only junctional sequences without quality scores were contained in the immunoSEQ output, filtering matching that applied to full-length reads could not be performed. Sequences were annotated with PyIR, a Python wrapper for IgBLAST v1.9, and V/J genes and CDR3 were assigned using IMGT germline references. Reads were removed for weak V/J assignments (E-value above 1e-6), missing CDR3, stop codons, out-of-frame junctions, or ambiguous translated residues. V3J clonotypes were defined by identical inferred V gene, J gene, and CDR3 amino acid sequence. Percentage overlap between repertoires was calculated by dividing the number of shared unique clonotypes by the size of the smaller repertoire. Repertoire richness was assessed with RTK rarefaction, the Chao1 estimator, and Recon v2.1 estimates of unobserved clonotypes. Generation probabilities for all TCRbeta clonotypes obtained by the gDNA method from a handful of donors were computed using OLGA. In its TCRdb copy, this immuneACCESS table keeps in-frame sequences only and misses some clones. Where compared with another copy, unresolved V genes explain less than half of these, and the others have no known cause. The V and J calls and the clone size are those of that table, but D and trimming were determined from the DNA. The sample table records around 980,000 clones; 75% to 85% of these occur just once. The top ten constitute roughly 0.65% of the sample.

Points the paper makes about the study in general: The genetic and exposure-history diversity represented was limited by the small number of donors. Naive subsets generally had larger estimated clonotype richness than memory subsets. Rarefaction of sorted-subset datasets indicated incomplete sequencing despite the large sequencing depth. Higher generation probabilities were observed for clonotypes shared by all four sorted-subset donors than for non-shared clonotypes. About 5% of naive CD4, roughly 3.6% of naive CD8, roughly 2.4% of memory CD4, and 0.4% of memory CD8 clonotypes were shared across several donors. Sampling was limited to blood, and TCR repertoires in tissue likely differ from TCR repertoires in blood. Pairwise subsampling indicated that sequencing depth was expected to affect the degree of clonotype sharing among donors.

The donors were healthy, HIV-negative adults with no recently reported acute infections or vaccinations. Every donor was a Caucasian adult living in Nashville, Tennessee, USA. Magnetic negative selection was used to enrich CD4+ T cells, after which naive cells were positively selected on CD45RA and the negative fraction became the memory subset. Blood was obtained by leukapheresis, after which PBMCs were separated by Ficoll-Histopaque density gradient centrifugation and cryopreserved in liquid nitrogen vapor phase. Purity and quantity of every magnetically sorted T cell population were checked by analytical flow cytometry. Genomic DNA was isolated from every sorted fraction and measured by UV absorbance on a Nanodrop 2000c. The CDR3 runs 14 amino acids, cysteine and phenylalanine included. The retained sequence is limited to the CDR3, 42 bases, with the frame set at the first base. After removal of 5 bases from V and 5 bases from J, the junction retains 2 bases not matched to a gene. Per the germline V gene (reference sequence), SEHNR is the CDR1 and FQNEAQ is the CDR2.

As concerns this clone: Which antigen it targets is not known. No clone much larger than this one lies a single base away; base qualities are absent. Different DNA sequences within this sample yield the same CDR3.

This sequence originates from a man aged 18-30 years in good health. Some clones in this sample may be carry-over from other donors' samples. The sample was memory CD4+ T cells from PBMCs. Interpreted using the paper, the cell subset or site label stands for: CD45RA-negative fraction. The receptor chain draws on TRBV7-9 and TRBJ2-7; 14 middle bases align to TRBD2. Read as DNA, the sequence is TGTGCCAGCAGCCTGGGACTAGCGGGAGACGAGCAGTACTTC. It translates as CASSLGLAGDEQYF.